This T cell receptor (beta chain) was identified in a study of cytomegalovirus exposure and HLA in healthy donors. For this clone: Its antigen remains unidentified.

Vbeta (60) and Jbeta (13) primers were used in the PCR. Assay: immunoSEQ multiplex PCR; the TCRdb copy retains only in-frame clones and omits some. The sample comprises some 160,000 clones, 80% to 90% of which are singletons, and approximately 2% rests with the top ten. Trimming removed 5 bases at V and 4 bases at J, with 11 bases between. CDR3 size: 13 residues. The germline CDR1 and CDR2 sequences are SEHNR and FQNEAQ (reference sequence). General study points: Later analysis associated a missense DCLRE1C variant with TCR beta V- and J-gene trimming. More than 15,000 TCR beta sequences were associated with HLA alleles at 0.05 false discovery rate in a later analysis. CMV antigen specificity of three CMV-associated chains was confirmed in vitro.

Material for sequencing was PBMCs. This chain connects TRBV7-9 to TRBJ1-2; D might be TRBD1 (5 bases). The TCR was taken from a woman aged 18 to 35 in good health and CMV-seronegative. CDR3 residues: CASSRQPTYGYTF. CDR3 bases: TGTGCCAGCAGCCGACAGCCGACCTATGGCTACACCTTC.